Below are 2 T cell receptor beta chains sequenced from a single sample in a study of T-cell memory formation after mild COVID-19. TCRdb reprocessed the 5' RACE reads with MiXCR, giving one entry per CDR3 protein. The sample contains fewer than 250,000 distinct CDR3 sequences, over 15% of which appear only once. Specimen: PBMCs or a T cell subset sorted from them (not recorded which). These receptors all stem from an adult woman who had mild COVID-19 (a few samples of this study predate the infection). Cell type and time point are not known.

This clonotype was seen a few times. The V gene is TRBV5-6, the J gene TRBJ2-7; 10 nucleotides line up with TRBD1. CDR3 length equals 16 residues. In germline, CDR1 is SGHDT, CDR2 YYEEEE. V shed 4 bases, J shed 3 bases, and the junction held 10 bases outside the gene matches. The CDR3 nucleotides are TGTGCCAGCAGCCCCACCCGGGACAGGGGTCACTACGAGCAGTACTTC. Encoded protein: CASSPTRDRGHYEQYF.

The chain has TRBV5-1 and TRBJ2-2; tentative D call: TRBD2 (6 bases). V was clipped by 0 bases and J by 0 bases, with 12 bases between them. Germline assignment: CDR1 SGHRS and CDR2 YFSETQ. This CDR3 has 17 amino acids. CDR3 sequence (DNA): TGCGCCAGCAGCTTGGTTGGTAGCGGACCGAACACCGGGGAGCTGTTTTTT. This encodes CASSLVGSGPNTGELFF.